Below are 22 T cell receptor beta chains sequenced from a single sample in a study of post-analysis software for immune sequencing data (dated by TCRdb to the mid-2010s). Beyond this particular receptor, the publication reports: Significantly higher frequencies in patients than in controls were found for roughly 5 TRBV segments, including TRBV5-6, TRBV5-1 and TRBV20-1.

Libraries were constructed by PCR. The sample was run on an Illumina HiSeq 2500. To reduce PCR and sequencing biases, unique molecular identifiers were built into the TCR beta cDNA libraries. TCRdb cleaned the public reads at Q25 with fastp, built clones with MiXCR and kept in-frame beta chains. Every distinct CDR3 protein forms one entry, paired with its most common genes and DNA. The sample table lists around 770,000 distinct CDR3 sequences, around 42% of them with a count of one. The ten biggest clones cover approximately 5% of the sample. The antigens of these receptors remain unknown. Sequenced: blood. The receptors originated from a girl aged 10-17 years with multiple sclerosis.

The chain carries TRBV6-1 and TRBJ2-1; possible D gene TRBD1, 5 bases. Germline V gene data show CDR1 as MNHNS and CDR2 as SASEGT. The CDR3 runs to 15 residues. V was shortened by 4 bases and J by 0 bases, with 10 bases between the two germline ends. CDR3: CASSAQGNSYNEQFF. CDR3 bases: TGTGCCAGCAGTGCCCAGGGAAACTCCTACAATGAGCAGTTCTTC.

This clonotype has at least ten counts. The genes are TRBV12-3 or TRBV12-4 and TRBJ2-7, with D possibly matching TRBD1 (5 bases). V dropped 6 bases and J dropped 6 bases, with 12 bases sitting between them. The CDR3 length is 12 residues. In DNA form, the CDR3 reads TGTGCCAGCAGCATTCCTCAGGGCGAGCAGTACTTC. Translated, it gives CASSIPQGEQYF.

The genes are TRBV20-1 and TRBJ2-3, with TRBD2 matching over 11 bases. Germline V gene sequence: CDR1 DFQATT, CDR2 SNEGSKA (reference sequence). Trimming removed 5 bases from V and 2 bases from J; junction bases left unmatched: 6. The length of the CDR3 is 15 residues. CDR3 nucleotide sequence: TGCAGTGCTCCCCTTAGCGGGAGGGCCACAGATACGCAGTATTTT. Its translation is CSAPLSGRATDTQYF.

This clonotype has only a few counts. V usage is TRBV2 and J usage is TRBJ1-2; the D is unclear. Trimming shortened V by 5 bases and J by 0 bases, and 13 bases separated the two germline ends. Per the germline V gene, CDR1 is SNHLY and CDR2 is FYNNEI. The CDR3 runs to 15 residues. DNA of the CDR3: TGTGCCAGCAGTCCTTATACCGGTACTAACTATGGCTACACCTTC. Its protein is CASSPYTGTNYGYTF. Looking up the rest from reference TRBV2 and TRBJ1-2 gives the full variable domain: EPEVTQTPSHQVTQMGQEVILRCVPISNHLYFYWYRQILGQKVEFLVSFYNNEISEKSEIFDDQFSVERPDGSNFTLKIRSTKLEDSAMYFCASSPYTGTNYGYTFGSGTRLTVV.

There are a few counts of this clonotype. CDR3 DNA: TGTGCCAGCAGCCAAGGACTCACAGATACGCAGTATTTT. Its translation is CASSQGLTDTQYF. The chain couples TRBV4-2 to TRBJ2-3; D is unresolved. Germline CDR1 and CDR2: LGHNA and YNFKEQ. Between the trimmed V and J ends, which lost 1 base and 2 bases, there was a span of 4 bases. There are 13 residues in the CDR3.

The J gene is TRBJ2-5, the V gene TRBV25-1, with D unclear. The V end lost 3 bases, the J end lost 8 bases, and 13 bases lay between the germline ends. This CDR3 has 13 amino acids. CDR1 and CDR2 from the germline V gene are MGHDK and SYGVNS. CDR3 nucleotide sequence: TGTGCCAGCAGTGACTCAACCTTTCTAACCCAGTACTTC. It codes for CASSDSTFLTQYF.

This clonotype was recorded a few times. The gene calls are TRBV6-1 and TRBJ2-1, with 12 bases lining up with TRBD2. Trimming took 6 bases from V and 6 from J; bases not matched to a gene: 12. This CDR3 contains 17 residues. CDR1 is MNHNS, CDR2 SASEGT, per germline. CDR3: CASRRTSGNPKSNEQFF. The DNA of the CDR3 is TGTGCCAGCAGACGGACTAGCGGGAACCCTAAGAGCAATGAGCAGTTCTTC.

The sample holds a few counts of this clonotype. The chain employs TRBV29-1 and TRBJ2-5; 9 bases align to TRBD2. The J segment lost 5 bases and the V segment lost 4 bases, leaving 11 bases of the junction unmatched. Germline CDR1 is SQVTM and CDR2 is ANQGSEA. The CDR3 runs to 15 residues. The CDR3 sequence: CSVAVAGVLRETQYF. CDR3 nucleotides: TGCAGCGTTGCCGTAGCGGGAGTTCTACGGGAGACCCAGTACTTC.

The genes are TRBV27 and TRBJ1-2; the match to TRBD1 covers 10 bases. The V and J ends lost 0 bases and 5 bases, in that order; junction bases with no gene match: 6. The CDR3 loop spans 16 amino acids. Germline V gene sequence: CDR1 MNHEY, CDR2 SMNVEV (reference sequence). CDR3 nucleotides: TGTGCCAGCAGTTTATCTACGACAGGGGGCGGATATGGCTACACCTTC. This sequence encodes CASSLSTTGGGYGYTF.

The chain links TRBV27 to TRBJ1-2; no firm D call. CDR1 is MNHEY, CDR2 SMNVEV, per germline (reference sequence). V was cut by 3 bases and J by 4 bases, with 12 bases left in between. This CDR3 region has 14 residues. CDR3 in amino acids: CASSFGSPGYGYTF. The CDR3 bases are TGTGCCAGCAGTTTCGGTTCTCCTGGCTATGGCTACACCTTC.

The V and J genes are TRBV6-6 and TRBJ1-2; D uncertain. Germline values: CDR1 MNHNY, CDR2 SVGAGI (reference sequence). The length of the CDR3 is 14 residues. V was cut by 0 bases and J by 1 base, with 6 bases left in between. The CDR3 is CASSYSPDNYGYTF. Written as DNA, the CDR3 is TGTGCCAGCAGTTACTCGCCAGATAACTATGGCTACACCTTC.

The rearrangement joins TRBV6-6 to TRBJ1-5, with a weak D call TRBD1 (5 bases). The germline CDR1 and CDR2 sequences are MNHNY and SVGAGI (reference sequence). The V and J ends lost 2 bases and 5 bases respectively, with 10 bases between them. The CDR3 runs 14 residues. CDR3 DNA sequence: TGTGCCAGCAGTTACGGGGGGGACGATCAGCCCCAGCATTTT. It translates to CASSYGGDDQPQHF.

The V call is TRBV20-1, the J call TRBJ2-3, with 13 nucleotides matching TRBD2. The germline V gene has CDR1 DFQATT and CDR2 SNEGSKA (reference sequence). Germline trimming cut 5 bases from V and 6 bases from J; bases unmatched to any gene: 5. This CDR3 region has 14 residues. The CDR3 loop is CSAGTSGMSDTQYF. CDR3 nucleotides: TGCAGTGCTGGGACTAGCGGGATGTCGGATACGCAGTATTTT.

The chain employs TRBV3-1 and TRBJ2-5; D might be TRBD1 (5 bases). CDR1 LGHDT and CDR2 YNNKEL come from the germline V gene (reference sequence). Trimming shortened V by 1 base and J by 1 base, and 10 bases separated the two germline ends. CDR3 length: 15 amino acids. The CDR3 DNA is TGTGCCAGCAGCCAAGTTCGCAGGGTCCAAGAGACCCAGTACTTC. This encodes CASSQVRRVQETQYF.

The chain recombines TRBV7-2 with TRBJ2-5; 15 positions agree with TRBD2. V dropped 5 bases and J dropped 4; count of bases not matched to a gene: 2. In germline, CDR1 is SGHTA, CDR2 FQGNSA. The CDR3 is 15 amino acids. The CDR3 loop reads CASSKGLAGGETQYF. Written as DNA, the CDR3 is TGTGCCAGCAGCAAGGGACTAGCGGGAGGAGAGACCCAGTACTTC.

This chain uses TRBV7-2 with TRBJ1-2; 8 nucleotides agree with TRBD1. After removal of 4 bases from V and 7 bases from J, the junction contained 8 bases not matched to a gene. The CDR3 has 14 amino acids. Germline CDR1 reads SGHTA; CDR2 reads FQGNSA. The CDR3: CASSSQGQAIGYTF. CDR3 bases: TGTGCCAGCAGCTCTCAGGGACAGGCGATTGGCTACACCTTC. The variable domain in full, with the rest retrieved from reference TRBV7-2 and TRBJ1-2, is GAGVSQSPSNKVTEKGKDVELRCDPISGHTALYWYRQSLGQGLEFLIYFQGNSAPDKSGLPSDRFSAERTGGSVSTLTIQRTQQEDSAVYLCASSSQGQAIGYTFGSGTRLTVV.

This clonotype has just a few counts. This chain uses TRBV5-1 with TRBJ2-7; the D gene is possibly TRBD2 (7 bases). Trimming removed 7 bases from V and 9 bases from J, with 23 bases in between. The CDR3 spans 14 residues. Germline-derived CDR1 and CDR2 are SGHRS and YFSETQ. The CDR3 DNA reads TGCGCCAGCTGCGAGGGGGGGCCAAAGGGACGGCAGTACTTC. Its translation is CASCEGGPKGRQYF.

The CDR3 DNA reads TGCAGCGTTAGGCTCGGGACAGGGGGCGAGAGCTCCTACAATGAGCAGTTCTTC. Its protein product is CSVRLGTGGESSYNEQFF. V is TRBV29-1 and J is TRBJ2-1; 12 bases are shared with TRBD1. The ends lost 5 bases at V and 0 bases at J; junction bases unmatched: 11. CDR3 size: 18 residues. The V gene's germline CDR1 is SQVTM and CDR2 ANQGSEA.

The chain has TRBV3-1 and TRBJ1-1; D is unresolved. The CDR3 loop spans 12 amino acids. Germline loops: CDR1 LGHDT, CDR2 YNNKEL (reference sequence). Trimming removed 2 bases from V and 7 bases from J, with 8 bases in between. The CDR3 DNA sequence: TGTGCCAGCAGCCAATCGGAGGTTGAAGCTTTCTTT. Translating gives CASSQSEVEAFF.

The V call is TRBV7-8, the J call TRBJ2-3; D assignment may be TRBD1 or TRBD2 (6 bases each). This CDR3 comprises 17 residues. V dropped 6 bases and J dropped 5 bases, with 24 bases sitting between them. CDR1 SGHVS and CDR2 FQNEAQ come from the germline V gene. For the CDR3, the DNA is TGTGCCAGCAGATCGCTGGGGGGACAAGGGGCCGGAGATACGCAGTATTTT. Its translation is CASRSLGGQGAGDTQYF.

For this clonotype: One junction end disagrees with the germline gene, perhaps due to a read error. The chain employs TRBV14 and TRBJ2-7; perhaps TRBD2 as D (6 bases). Germline CDR1 is SGHDN and CDR2 is FVKESK. This CDR3 is built from 19 residues. In DNA, the CDR3 is TGTGCCAGCAGCCAAACACCGAGCGGGTACGTCCGTAGAGCCTATGAGCAGTACTTC. Encoded protein: CASSQTPSGYVRRAYEQYF. The full variable domain, completed using reference TRBV14 and TRBJ2-7, is EAGVTQFPSHSVIEKGQTVTLRCDPISGHDNLYWYRRVMGKEIKFLLHFVKESKQDESGMPNNRFLAERTGGTYSTLKVQPAELEDSGVYFCASSQTPSGYVRRAYEQYFGPGTRLTVT.

V and J are TRBV7-3 and TRBJ2-1; 16 nucleotides agree with TRBD2. The germline gives CDR1 SGHTA, CDR2 FQGTGA. This CDR3 is built from 20 residues. Trimming took 4 bases from V and 7 from J; bases not matched to a gene: 16. The DNA for the CDR3 is TGTGCCAGCAGCTACGCCGGGACTAGCGGGAGGGCCAAGGGTGTGAATGAGCAGTTCTTC. This sequence encodes CASSYAGTSGRAKGVNEQFF.